The subject of this entry is one TCR beta chain. The antigen is unknown. V gave up 1 base and J gave up 5 bases; unmatched junction bases: 11. Per germline, CDR1 SGHDT and CDR2 YYEEEE. The CDR3 covers 17 residues. The record originates from a study of T cell responses to AZD1222 COVID-19 vaccine. Findings and limits, study-wide: It was only after the peak T cell response that any repertoires were sampled. Nearly half of spike-specific TCRs reportedly target variant regions that are unmutated in the B.1.351 and B.1.1.7 variants. Two AZD1222 administrations were followed by greater Spike-specific TCR breadth and depth. Donors were chiefly white British, with a greater number of females, and clonal diversity was perhaps underestimated.

Assay used: immunoSEQ multiplex PCR; TCRdb lists only in-frame clones, some missing. The table shows over 100,000 clones, with about nine tenths occurring only once. The sample consisted of peripheral blood, taken on day 0 of AZD1222 vaccination. The TCR originated in an adult in good health. The V call is TRBV5-6, the J call TRBJ2-1; TRBD2 aligns across 8 bases. CDR3 loop: CASSLIARRGVHNEQFF. The CDR3 DNA sequence: TGTGCCAGCAGCTTGATAGCTCGGCGGGGGGTCCACAATGAGCAGTTCTTC.